Shown below are 2 T cell receptor beta chains from a single sample sequenced in a study of blood T cells in healthy people across ages. PCR was performed a second time for about 7 to 11 cycles using a sample-barcoded 5' primer and a J-beta primer mix. TCRdb re-analysed the 5' RACE reads in MiXCR, keeping a single row per CDR3 protein. The sample contains about 1.8 million distinct CDR3 sequences, about 50% of which appear only once. Sequenced input: blood. The receptors derive from a woman aged 35 to 49 in good health.

The genes are TRBV4-2 and TRBJ2-7; tentative D call: TRBD2 (6 bases). From germline, CDR1 is LGHNA and CDR2 YNFKEQ. The CDR3 has 15 amino acids. With 4 bases removed from V and 0 bases from J, the gap between germline ends came to 13 bases. DNA of the CDR3: TGTGCCAGCAGCCCCAAAGGGGAGGTCTCCTACGAGCAGTACTTC. Protein product: CASSPKGEVSYEQYF.

The CDR3 nucleotides read TGTGCCAGCAGTTCGCCATCTAGCGGGGGGTCTAGCACAGATACGCAGTATTTT. This sequence encodes CASSSPSSGGSSTDTQYF. This rearrangement joins TRBV27 to TRBJ2-3; TRBD2 matches at 11 bases. The CDR3 consists of 18 residues. In germline, CDR1 is MNHEY, CDR2 SMNVEV (reference sequence). Germline trimming cut 4 bases from V and 0 bases from J; bases unmatched to any gene: 9.